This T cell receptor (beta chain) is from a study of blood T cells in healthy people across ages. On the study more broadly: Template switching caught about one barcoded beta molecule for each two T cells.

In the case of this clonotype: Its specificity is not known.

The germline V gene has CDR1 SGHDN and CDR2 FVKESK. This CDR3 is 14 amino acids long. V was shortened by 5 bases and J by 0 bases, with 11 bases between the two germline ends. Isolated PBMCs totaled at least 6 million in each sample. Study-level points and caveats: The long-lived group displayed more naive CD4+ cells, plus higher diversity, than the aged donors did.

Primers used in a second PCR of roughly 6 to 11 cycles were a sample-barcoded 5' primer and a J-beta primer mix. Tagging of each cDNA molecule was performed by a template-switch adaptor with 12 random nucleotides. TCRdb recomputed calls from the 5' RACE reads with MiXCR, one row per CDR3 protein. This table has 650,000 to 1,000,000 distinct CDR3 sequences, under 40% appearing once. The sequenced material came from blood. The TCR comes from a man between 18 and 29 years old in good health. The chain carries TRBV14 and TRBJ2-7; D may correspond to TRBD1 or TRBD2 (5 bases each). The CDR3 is CASSEGLSSYEQYF. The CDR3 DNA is TGTGCCAGCAGCGAGGGGCTGAGCTCCTACGAGCAGTACTTC.